The entry below describes one TCR beta chain. Antigen specificity is unknown. TCRdb reprocessed the reads with MiXCR, giving one entry per CDR3 protein. Here the sample spans 750,000 to 950,000 distinct CDR3 sequences, roughly 29% being singletons. This sample was taken from a study of T cell repertoires in cytomegalovirus infection. Study as a whole: CMV infection and matching HLA type were both indicated by public TCR beta signatures. Overall study findings and caveats: Dominating the ex vivo response were TCR beta clonotypes that were CMV-specific and HLA-C-restricted. Adding up the frequency of public TCR beta families identified people who carried CMV plus the relevant HLA.

Germline V gives CDR1 KGHDR, CDR2 SFDVKD. The V end lost 10 bases, the J end lost 0 bases, and 12 bases lay between the germline ends. The CDR3 extends over 14 amino acids. The chain recombines TRBV24-1 with TRBJ2-1; D may be TRBD1 (5 bases). The sequence came from a human donor in good health (CMV status not recorded). Some clones in this sample may be carry-over from other donors' samples. The sample was cultured CD8+ T cells from PBMCs, taken from culture after CMV antigen stimulation. CDR3 region: CATASRASYNEQFF. The CDR3 region has the DNA TGTGCCACTGCGTCCAGGGCCTCCTACAATGAGCAGTTCTTC.